This is a list of T cell receptor beta chains from one sample in a study of CD8+ T cells in alopecia areata. Sequenced by immunoSEQ multiplex PCR; TCRdb stores in-frame clones only, minus some. Of 170,000 or so clones listed, around 58% are singletons. This specimen consisted of CD8+ T cells sorted from blood, obtained at week 24, from a patient treated with tofacitinib. These TCRs come from a human donor with alopecia areata. Both conserved end residues are part of each CDR3. Each record gives: V gene, clone size, CDR3 length, J gene, D gene, CDR3 protein, CDR3 DNA. The D gene is left open where the match is weak. Clone size, where shown, is once, few, many, or a class for clones that have expanded.

v_call: TRBV4-1; clone_size: NA; cdr3_length: 17; j_call: TRBJ2-3; d_call: TRBD2; cdr3_aa: CASSQDYSGGAKDTQYF; cdr3_nt: TGCGCCAGCAGCCAAGATTATAGCGGGGGGGCCAAAGATACGCAGTATTTT
v_call: TRBV7-9; clone_size: few; cdr3_length: 10; j_call: TRBJ2-1; d_call: NA; cdr3_aa: CASMGNEQFF; cdr3_nt: TGTGCCAGCATGGGGAATGAGCAGTTCTTC
v_call: TRBV5-1; clone_size: NA; cdr3_length: 14; j_call: TRBJ2-1; d_call: NA; cdr3_aa: CASSLAWGANEQFF; cdr3_nt: TGCGCCAGCAGCTTGGCCTGGGGGGCCAATGAGCAGTTCTTC
v_call: TRBV4-1; clone_size: NA; cdr3_length: 17; j_call: TRBJ1-2; d_call: TRBD1; cdr3_aa: CASSQGGTGGVRYGYTF; cdr3_nt: TGCGCCAGCAGCCAAGGAGGAACAGGGGGCGTTCGCTATGGCTACACCTTC
v_call: TRBV18; clone_size: few; cdr3_length: 14; j_call: TRBJ2-3; d_call: NA; cdr3_aa: CASSPLEARDTQYF; cdr3_nt: TGTGCCAGCTCACCACTCGAGGCGAGAGATACGCAGTATTTT
v_call: TRBV25-1; clone_size: few; cdr3_length: 17; j_call: TRBJ2-3; d_call: NA; cdr3_aa: CASSEYRRRASTDTQYF; cdr3_nt: TGTGCCAGCAGTGAATATAGGCGCAGAGCTAGCACAGATACGCAGTATTTT
v_call: TRBV13; clone_size: once; cdr3_length: 14; j_call: TRBJ1-5; d_call: NA; cdr3_aa: CASSLGGLIQPQHF; cdr3_nt: TGTGCCAGCAGCTTAGGAGGGTTGATCCAGCCCCAGCATTTT
v_call: TRBV7-6; clone_size: NA; cdr3_length: 13; j_call: TRBJ2-3; d_call: NA; cdr3_aa: CASSLALPDTQYF; cdr3_nt: TGTGCCAGCAGCTTAGCGTTACCAGATACGCAGTATTTT
v_call: TRBV6-5; clone_size: NA; cdr3_length: 15; j_call: TRBJ1-1; d_call: TRBD1; cdr3_aa: CASSYSHRGNTEAFF; cdr3_nt: TGTGCCAGCAGTTACTCCCACAGGGGAAACACTGAAGCTTTCTTT
v_call: TRBV7-6; clone_size: NA; cdr3_length: 15; j_call: TRBJ1-6; d_call: TRBD1; cdr3_aa: CASSENQGARSPLHF; cdr3_nt: TGTGCCAGCAGCGAGAACCAGGGGGCGCGTTCACCCCTCCACTTT
v_call: TRBV29-1; clone_size: NA; cdr3_length: 12; j_call: TRBJ1-2; d_call: NA; cdr3_aa: CSVDGGVYGYTF; cdr3_nt: TGCAGCGTTGATGGCGGTGTCTATGGCTACACCTTC
v_call: TRBV6-5; clone_size: NA; cdr3_length: 15; j_call: TRBJ2-7; d_call: NA; cdr3_aa: CASSRSATPSYEQYF; cdr3_nt: TGTGCCAGCAGTCGATCGGCCACTCCCTCCTACGAGCAGTACTTC
v_call: TRBV30; clone_size: NA; cdr3_length: 14; j_call: TRBJ1-3; d_call: NA; cdr3_aa: CAWSAGVSGNTIYF; cdr3_nt: TGTGCCTGGAGTGCGGGGGTCTCTGGAAACACCATATATTTT
v_call: TRBV13; clone_size: NA; cdr3_length: 12; j_call: TRBJ2-7; d_call: NA; cdr3_aa: CASSGGSYEQYF; cdr3_nt: TGTGCCAGCAGCGGTGGCTCCTACGAGCAGTACTTC
v_call: TRBV7-9; clone_size: NA; cdr3_length: 14; j_call: TRBJ2-7; d_call: TRBD1; cdr3_aa: CAPGGTGGFYEQYF; cdr3_nt: TGTGCCCCCGGAGGGACAGGGGGCTTCTACGAGCAGTACTTC
v_call: TRBV2; clone_size: NA; cdr3_length: 12; j_call: TRBJ2-1; d_call: NA; cdr3_aa: CASNPPRGWQFF; cdr3_nt: TGTGCCAGCAATCCCCCCCGGGGCTGGCAGTTCTTC
v_call: TRBV30; clone_size: NA; cdr3_length: 15; j_call: TRBJ2-7; d_call: TRBD1; cdr3_aa: CAWRVPHGTVNEQYF; cdr3_nt: TGTGCCTGGAGGGTACCCCACGGGACAGTGAACGAGCAGTACTTC
v_call: TRBV7-8; clone_size: NA; cdr3_length: 13; j_call: TRBJ2-3; d_call: NA; cdr3_aa: CASGAASTDTQYF; cdr3_nt: TGTGCCAGCGGGGCCGCTAGCACAGATACGCAGTATTTT
v_call: TRBV27; clone_size: few; cdr3_length: 15; j_call: TRBJ1-2; d_call: NA; cdr3_aa: CASSFLPGPYYGYTF; cdr3_nt: TGTGCCAGCAGTTTTCTCCCAGGACCTTACTATGGCTACACCTTC
v_call: TRBV27; clone_size: NA; cdr3_length: 16; j_call: TRBJ1-2; d_call: NA; cdr3_aa: CASSLYPRAGNYGYTF; cdr3_nt: TGTGCCAGCAGTTTATACCCCCGGGCCGGAAACTATGGCTACACCTTC
v_call: TRBV12-5; clone_size: NA; cdr3_length: 15; j_call: TRBJ2-4; d_call: NA; cdr3_aa: CASGFLAGPPNIQYF; cdr3_nt: TGTGCTAGTGGTTTCCTGGCGGGGCCGCCAAACATTCAGTACTTC
v_call: TRBV27; clone_size: NA; cdr3_length: 15; j_call: TRBJ2-3; d_call: NA; cdr3_aa: CASSRAGTSTDTQYF; cdr3_nt: TGTGCCAGCAGTCGTGCGGGGACTAGCACAGATACGCAGTATTTT